This is a list of T cell receptor beta chains from one sample in a study of patients and donors after allogeneic stem cell transplantation. MiXCR, run by TCRdb on the RT-PCR reads, gives a single entry per CDR3 protein. The table lists more than 850,000 distinct CDR3 sequences, approximately 18% of them singletons. The sample was blood, either unsorted or a sorted T cell fraction (not recorded which). These TCRs come from a human donor who was either an allogeneic HSCT recipient or a stem cell or donor lymphocyte infusion donor (not recorded which). It is not recorded whose cells these are; they may come from a transplant donor. The CDR3 runs from the conserved cysteine through the conserved F or W. Each record gives: clone size, J gene, V gene, D gene, CDR3 DNA, CDR3 protein. A D gene is named only where the DNA matches it firmly. Clone size is stated in some rows and not others, as once, few, many or a class when expanded.

many,TRBJ2-1,TRBV3-1,NA,TGTGCCAGCAGCCAAGGGGGTGAGCCCTACAATGAGCAGTTCTTC,CASSQGGEPYNEQFF
few,TRBJ1-5,TRBV20-1,TRBD1,TGCAGTGCTAGAGATTGGGGACAGGGGGACAATCAGCCCCAGCATTTT,CSARDWGQGDNQPQHF
few,TRBJ2-1,TRBV18,NA,TGTGCCAGCTCAGTGAGCGGTTGGGATGAGCAGTTCTTC,CASSVSGWDEQFF
once,TRBJ2-3,TRBV9,NA,TGTGCCAGCAGCGGACTGTTAGGGCCGACAGATACGCAGTATTTT,CASSGLLGPTDTQYF
few,TRBJ2-3,TRBV5-1,NA,TGCGCCAGCAGCTTGTACAGGGACACAGATACGCAGTATTTT,CASSLYRDTDTQYF
many,TRBJ2-5,TRBV5-1,NA,TGCGCCAGCAGCTTACGGCAGGGGAACCAAGAGACCCAGTACTTC,CASSLRQGNQETQYF
few,TRBJ2-7,TRBV5-1,NA,TGCGCCAGCAGTAAGGGTACCAACGAGCAGTACTTC,CASSKGTNEQYF
NA,TRBJ2-7,TRBV11-2,TRBD1,TGTGCCAGCAGCGTAACCGGGACAGGGCCCTACGAGCAGTACTTC,CASSVTGTGPYEQYF
NA,TRBJ2-2,TRBV5-1,NA,TGCGCCAGCAGCTTGGCGAACCCGGGACGAGACACCGGGGAGCTGTTTTTT,CASSLANPGRDTGELFF
few,TRBJ2-1,TRBV11-2,TRBD2,TGTGCCAGCAGCGCGGGACTAGCGGCTACCGAGCAGTTCTTC,CASSAGLAATEQFF
few,TRBJ2-7,TRBV6-1,NA,TGTGCCAGCAGTGAAGTAAGAGGGGTCGAGCAGTACTTC,CASSEVRGVEQYF
few,TRBJ2-1,TRBV10-3,NA,TGTGCCATCAGGGAAGGTCTGAGAGGTCCCTCGGGTGAGCAGTTCTTC,CAIREGLRGPSGEQFF
few,TRBJ2-7,TRBV2,NA,TGTGCCAGCAGTGGTCTTAACTCCTACGAGCAGTACTTC,CASSGLNSYEQYF
NA,TRBJ2-7,TRBV7-2,NA,TGTGCCAGCAGCCTAGATGACAGGGAGGTATTTCTCTACGAGCAGTACTTC,CASSLDDREVFLYEQYF
NA,TRBJ2-2,TRBV5-1,NA,TGCGCCAGCAGCGCAACAACCGGGGATTCCACCGGGGAGCTGTTTTTT,CASSATTGDSTGELFF
few,TRBJ2-7,TRBV18,NA,TGTGCCAGCTCAGAGACTAGCTACGAGCAGTACTTC,CASSETSYEQYF
NA,TRBJ2-7,TRBV7-8,NA,TGTGCCAGCAGCCCCCGTCCGGGGACACTCGTCGAGCAGTACTTC,CASSPRPGTLVEQYF
NA,TRBJ1-1,TRBV6-2/TRBV6-3,TRBD1,TGTGCCAGCAGTTACGAGACAGGGGTCACTGAAGCTTTCTTT,CASSYETGVTEAFF
few,TRBJ1-1,TRBV27,NA,TGTGCCAGCAGCCTCCAGCGGGGCAGCAACACTGAAGCTTTCTTT,CASSLQRGSNTEAFF
few,TRBJ2-3,TRBV20-1,NA,TGCAGTGCCAGGCTTGACTCAGATACGCAGTATTTT,CSARLDSDTQYF
few,TRBJ2-3,TRBV4-2,TRBD2,TGTGCCAGCAGCCAAGATAGGATGATAGCGGGGGTGCAAGATACGCAGTATTTT,CASSQDRMIAGVQDTQYF
few,TRBJ2-1,TRBV29-1,NA,TGCAGCGCTCAGGGGACCATAGAAGAGCAGTTCTTC,CSAQGTIEEQFF
NA,TRBJ2-5,TRBV2,NA,TGTGCCAGCAGTGTTTGGCAGGGACAAGAGACCCAGTACTTC,CASSVWQGQETQYF
NA,TRBJ1-1,TRBV9,TRBD1,TGTGCCAGCAGCGAGAGGGGGCAGCCCACTGAAGCTTTCTTT,CASSERGQPTEAFF
few,TRBJ2-3,TRBV10-3,NA,TGTGCCATCAGTACTCCTGAACTCACAGATACGCAGTATTTT,CAISTPELTDTQYF
few,TRBJ2-7,TRBV7-9,NA,TGTGCCAGCAGCCCAGGTATCCGCGGCGAGCAGTACTTC,CASSPGIRGEQYF
once,TRBJ2-7,TRBV28,NA,TGTGCCAGCAGTTTATTTTCTCCGCCCGAGCAGTACTTC,CASSLFSPPEQYF
NA,TRBJ1-5,TRBV7-2,NA,TGTGCCAGCAGCTCGGGGCGGACGGGCAATCAGCCCCAGCATTTT,CASSSGRTGNQPQHF
few,TRBJ2-3,TRBV20-1,NA,TGCAGTGCCACGACGGGGGGCCAGAGTACAGATACGCAGTATTTT,CSATTGGQSTDTQYF
few,TRBJ2-2,TRBV20-1,NA,TGCAGTGCGCCCGCGGGGGCCCGGAACACCGGGGAGCTGTTTTTT,CSAPAGARNTGELFF
NA,TRBJ2-7,TRBV20-1,TRBD1,TGCAGTGCTTTGGGACAGGGGTTCTACGAGCAGTACTTC,CSALGQGFYEQYF
many,TRBJ2-3,TRBV7-9,TRBD2,TGTGCCAGCACCACCTCGGAGGCTAGCGGGGGGGAAGATACGCAGTATTTT,CASTTSEASGGEDTQYF
NA,TRBJ1-2,TRBV5-1,NA,TGCGCCAGCAGTGTCGAGAACCTCTATGGCTACACCTTC,CASSVENLYGYTF
few,TRBJ2-7,TRBV7-3,NA,TGTGCCAGCAAGGCAGTGGCGGGAAACTACGAGCAGTACTTC,CASKAVAGNYEQYF
NA,TRBJ2-5,TRBV7-2,TRBD2,TGTGCCAGCAGCCTACTCGGGACTAGCGAGCTCCAAGAGACCCAGTACTTC,CASSLLGTSELQETQYF
few,TRBJ1-4,TRBV7-9,NA,TGTGCCAGCAGCCGAGACAGCGGATTACGAGGGAAACTGTTTTTT,CASSRDSGLRGKLFF
few,TRBJ2-5,TRBV20-1,NA,TGCAGTGCTAGATCGGAGGCCGGCGTGACCCAGTACTTC,CSARSEAGVTQYF
NA,TRBJ2-7,TRBV3-1,TRBD2,TGTGCCAGCAGCCTCCTAGCGGGAGGCGAGCAGTACTTC,CASSLLAGGEQYF
NA,TRBJ2-3,TRBV24-1,TRBD2,TGTGCCACCAGTGACCCCGGGACTAGCGGGGGGAGGTCGCAGTATTTT,CATSDPGTSGGRSQYF
NA,TRBJ1-2,TRBV25-1,NA,TGTGCCAGCAGTGAAAGGGCAGCTTATGGCTACACCTTC,CASSERAAYGYTF
few,TRBJ1-2,TRBV6-5,TRBD1,TGTGCCAGCAGTTACTTAGGACAGGGTACTAGCGGCTACACCTTC,CASSYLGQGTSGYTF
NA,TRBJ2-2,TRBV7-9,NA,TGTGCCAGCAGCGCCCAAGGTTACTCGAACACCGGGGAGCTGTTTTTT,CASSAQGYSNTGELFF
NA,TRBJ2-2,TRBV12-3/TRBV12-4,NA,TGTGCCAGCAGCGGCATGGGGGGCGGGGAGCTGTTTTTT,CASSGMGGGELFF
few,TRBJ1-6,TRBV7-9,TRBD1,TGTGCCAGCAGTCCAATCTCAGGGGGAAATTCACCCCTCCACTTT,CASSPISGGNSPLHF
NA,TRBJ1-1,TRBV6-4,NA,TGTGCCAGCAGTGACTTGGTTCATAGGGCTGGGTTGAGGACTGAAGCTTTCTTT,CASSDLVHRAGLRTEAFF
NA,TRBJ2-7,TRBV20-1,TRBD1,TGCAGTGCTGCGGACAGGGGCTACGAGCAGTACTTC,CSAADRGYEQYF
NA,TRBJ1-2,TRBV12-3/TRBV12-4,TRBD1,TGTGCCAGCAGTCCCTGGGGACAGAATGTTAACTATGGCTACACCTTC,CASSPWGQNVNYGYTF
few,TRBJ1-2,TRBV4-2,NA,TGTGCCAGCAGCCGGGAGAGGAGGGGAGGTGGCTACACCTTC,CASSRERRGGGYTF
NA,TRBJ1-1,TRBV30,NA,TGTGCCTGGAGTCTGTACACCACTGAAGCTTTCTTT,CAWSLYTTEAFF
NA,TRBJ2-3,TRBV29-1,NA,TGCAGCGTGGACTGGACGGCTAGCACAGATACGCAGTATTTT,CSVDWTASTDTQYF
NA,TRBJ2-1,TRBV30,TRBD1,TGTGCCTGGAGACCTCTCGGACAGGGGGGGTCCTACAATGAGCAGTTCTTC,CAWRPLGQGGSYNEQFF
many,TRBJ1-1,TRBV12-3/TRBV12-4,NA,TGTGCCAGCATTAGCCAGACGAACACTGAAGCTTTCTTT,CASISQTNTEAFF
many,TRBJ2-1,TRBV10-3,NA,TGTGCCATCAGTGAGTCTCACCGGGGCCTCGGAGGCAATGAGCAGTTCTTC,CAISESHRGLGGNEQFF
NA,TRBJ2-5,TRBV4-2,TRBD1,TGTGCCAGCAGCCAAGCGTTGGGGGGGACAGGGGTGAGAGAGACCCAGTACTTC,CASSQALGGTGVRETQYF
NA,TRBJ2-2,TRBV15,TRBD2,TGTGCCACCAGCAGAGATCCGGGAGGCCACACCGGGGAGCTGTTTTTT,CATSRDPGGHTGELFF
NA,TRBJ2-3,TRBV6-2/TRBV6-3,TRBD2,TGTGCCAGCGCCGAGGTAGCGGGGTTAACAGATACGCAGTATTTT,CASAEVAGLTDTQYF
once,TRBJ2-1,TRBV5-1,TRBD2,TGCGCCAGCAGCGGCCAATGGACTAGCGGGGGTTACAATGAGCAGTTCTTC,CASSGQWTSGGYNEQFF
few,TRBJ2-2,TRBV20-1,TRBD2,TGCAGTGCTAGCCCGGGCGGGAGTTGGACCGGGGAGCTGTTTTTT,CSASPGGSWTGELFF
NA,TRBJ2-2,TRBV5-1,TRBD1,TGCGCCAGCAGCCTAGGACAGGGGGCGCTTACCGGGGAGCTGTTTTTT,CASSLGQGALTGELFF
few,TRBJ2-3,TRBV7-9,TRBD1,TGTGCCAGCAGCTCGGGACAGGAAGTCCCAGATACGCAGTATTTT,CASSSGQEVPDTQYF